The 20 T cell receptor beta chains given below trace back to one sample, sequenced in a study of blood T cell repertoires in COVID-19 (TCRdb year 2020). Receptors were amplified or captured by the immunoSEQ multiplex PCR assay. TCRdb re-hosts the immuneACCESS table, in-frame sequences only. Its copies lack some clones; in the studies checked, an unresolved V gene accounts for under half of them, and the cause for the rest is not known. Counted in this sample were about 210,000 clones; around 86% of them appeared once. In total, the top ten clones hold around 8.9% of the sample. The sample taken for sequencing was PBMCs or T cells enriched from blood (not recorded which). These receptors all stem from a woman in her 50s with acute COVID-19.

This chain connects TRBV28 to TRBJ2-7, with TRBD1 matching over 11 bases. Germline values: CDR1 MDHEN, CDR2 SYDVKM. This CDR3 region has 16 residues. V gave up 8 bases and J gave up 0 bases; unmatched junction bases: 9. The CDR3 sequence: CASRDRGTATSYEQYF. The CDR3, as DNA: TGTGCCAGCCGGGACAGGGGGACTGCAACCTCCTACGAGCAGTACTTC. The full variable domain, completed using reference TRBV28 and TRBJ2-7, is DVKVTQSSRYLVKRTGEKVFLECVQDMDHENMFWYRQDPGLGLRLIYFSYDVKMKEKGDIPEGYSVSREKKERFSLILESASTNQTSMYLCASRDRGTATSYEQYFGPGTRLTVT.

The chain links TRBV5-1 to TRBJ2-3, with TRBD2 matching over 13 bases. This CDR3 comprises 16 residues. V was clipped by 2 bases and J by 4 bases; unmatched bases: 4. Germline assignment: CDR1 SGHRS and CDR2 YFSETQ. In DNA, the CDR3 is TGCGCCAGCAGCTTACTACTAGCGGGAGGGTCAGATACGCAGTATTTT. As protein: CASSLLLAGGSDTQYF. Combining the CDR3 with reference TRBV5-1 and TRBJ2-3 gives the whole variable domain KAGVTQTPRYLIKTRGQQVTLSCSPISGHRSVSWYQQTPGQGLQFLFEYFSETQRNKGNFPGRFSGRQFSNSRSEMNVSTLELGDSALYLCASSLLLAGGSDTQYFGPGTRLTVL.

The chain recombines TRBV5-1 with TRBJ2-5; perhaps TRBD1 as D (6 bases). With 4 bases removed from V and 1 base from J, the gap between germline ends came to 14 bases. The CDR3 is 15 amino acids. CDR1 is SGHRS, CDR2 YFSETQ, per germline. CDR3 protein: CASSDPWTAQETQYF. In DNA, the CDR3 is TGCGCCAGCAGCGACCCGTGGACAGCCCAAGAGACCCAGTACTTC.

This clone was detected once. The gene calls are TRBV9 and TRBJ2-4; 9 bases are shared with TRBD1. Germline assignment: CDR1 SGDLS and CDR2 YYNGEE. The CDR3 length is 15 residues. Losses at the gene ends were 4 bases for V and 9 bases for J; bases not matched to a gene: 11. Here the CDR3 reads CASSPQSGQGGIQYF. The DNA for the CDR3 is TGTGCCAGCAGCCCACAGTCGGGACAGGGAGGCATTCAGTACTTC.

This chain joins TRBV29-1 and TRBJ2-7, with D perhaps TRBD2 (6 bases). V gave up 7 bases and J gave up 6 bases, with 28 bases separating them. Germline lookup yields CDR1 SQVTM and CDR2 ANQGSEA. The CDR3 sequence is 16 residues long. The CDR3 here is CSAGGGAAGPIFEQYF. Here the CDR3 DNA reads TGCAGCGCCGGCGGCGGGGCGGCAGGCCCTATTTTCGAGCAGTACTTC.

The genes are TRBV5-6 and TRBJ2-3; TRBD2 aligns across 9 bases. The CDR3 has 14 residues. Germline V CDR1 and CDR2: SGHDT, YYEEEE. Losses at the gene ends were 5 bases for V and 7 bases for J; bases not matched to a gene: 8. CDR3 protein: CASSLAGGTNTQYF. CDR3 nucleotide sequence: TGTGCCAGCAGTCTGGCGGGGGGGACCAATACGCAGTATTTT.

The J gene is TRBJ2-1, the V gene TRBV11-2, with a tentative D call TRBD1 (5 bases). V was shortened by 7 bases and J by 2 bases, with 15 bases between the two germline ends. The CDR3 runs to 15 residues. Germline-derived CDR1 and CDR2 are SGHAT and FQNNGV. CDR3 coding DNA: TGTGCCAGCACCCCGGCAGGGCTAGCCTACAATGAGCAGTTCTTC. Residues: CASTPAGLAYNEQFF.

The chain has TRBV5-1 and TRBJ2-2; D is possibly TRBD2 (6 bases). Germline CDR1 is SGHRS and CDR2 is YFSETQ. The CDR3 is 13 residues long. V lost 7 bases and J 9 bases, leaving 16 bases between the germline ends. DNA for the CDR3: TGCGCCAGCTCTACCGCGGGGTCCCGGGAGCTGTTTTTT. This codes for CASSTAGSRELFF.

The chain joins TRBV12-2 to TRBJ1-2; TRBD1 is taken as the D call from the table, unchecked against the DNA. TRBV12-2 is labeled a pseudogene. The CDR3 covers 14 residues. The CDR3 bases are TGTGCAAGTCGCTTAGAGGGGGCAGCCTATGGCTACACCTTC. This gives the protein CASRLEGAAYGYTF.

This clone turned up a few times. Here the CDR3 reads CASTPRRGGTREQYF. The CDR3 DNA reads as TGTGCCAGCACCCCCCGGCGGGGGGGAACGAGAGAGCAGTACTTC. The chain combines TRBV28 with TRBJ2-7; 9 nucleotides match TRBD2. V gave up 7 bases and J gave up 7 bases; unmatched junction bases: 14. This CDR3 spans 15 amino acids. In germline, CDR1 is MDHEN, CDR2 SYDVKM.

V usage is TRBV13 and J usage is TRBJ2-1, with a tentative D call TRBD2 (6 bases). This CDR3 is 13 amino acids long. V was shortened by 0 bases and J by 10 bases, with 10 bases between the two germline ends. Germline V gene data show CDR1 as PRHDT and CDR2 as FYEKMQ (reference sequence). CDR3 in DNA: TGTGCCAGCAGCTTAGGTGCGGGACCGGAGCAGTTCTTC. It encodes CASSLGAGPEQFF.

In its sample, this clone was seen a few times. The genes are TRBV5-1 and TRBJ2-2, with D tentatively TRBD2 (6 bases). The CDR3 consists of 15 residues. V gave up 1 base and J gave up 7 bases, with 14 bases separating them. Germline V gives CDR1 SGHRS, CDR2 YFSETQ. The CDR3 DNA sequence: TGCGCCAGCAGCTTGTCTCAGGCCGGGAGCGGGGAGCTGTTTTTT. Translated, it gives CASSLSQAGSGELFF.

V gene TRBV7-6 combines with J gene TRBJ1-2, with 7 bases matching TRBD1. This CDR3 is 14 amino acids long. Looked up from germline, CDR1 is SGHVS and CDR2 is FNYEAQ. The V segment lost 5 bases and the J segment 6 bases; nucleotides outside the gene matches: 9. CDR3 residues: CASSPDRVRDGYTF. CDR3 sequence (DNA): TGTGCCAGCAGCCCCGACAGGGTTAGAGATGGCTACACCTTC.

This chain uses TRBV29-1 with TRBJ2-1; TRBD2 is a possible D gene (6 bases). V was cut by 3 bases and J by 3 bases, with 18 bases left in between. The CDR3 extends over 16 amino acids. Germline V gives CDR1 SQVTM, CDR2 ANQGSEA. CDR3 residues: CSVDITGRTDYNEQFF. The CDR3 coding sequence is TGCAGCGTTGATATTACCGGGAGAACGGACTACAATGAGCAGTTCTTC.

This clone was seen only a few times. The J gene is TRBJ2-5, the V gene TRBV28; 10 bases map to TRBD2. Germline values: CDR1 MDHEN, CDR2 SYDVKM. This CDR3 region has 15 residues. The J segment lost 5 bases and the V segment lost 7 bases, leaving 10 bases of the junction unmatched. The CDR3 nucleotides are TGTGCCAGCAACCCTAGCGGGAGTGGTGAGGAGACCCAGTACTTC. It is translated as CASNPSGSGEETQYF.

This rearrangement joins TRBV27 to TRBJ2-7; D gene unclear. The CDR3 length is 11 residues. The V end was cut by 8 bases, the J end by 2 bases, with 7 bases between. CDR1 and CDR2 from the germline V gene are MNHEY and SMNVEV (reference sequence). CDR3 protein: CASGRTYEQYF. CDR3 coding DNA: TGTGCCAGCGGCAGGACCTACGAGCAGTACTTC.

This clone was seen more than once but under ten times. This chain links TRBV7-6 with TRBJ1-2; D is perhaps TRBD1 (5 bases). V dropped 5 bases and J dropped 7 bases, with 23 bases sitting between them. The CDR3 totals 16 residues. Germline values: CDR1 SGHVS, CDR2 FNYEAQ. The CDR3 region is CASSPTPQAQLGGYTF. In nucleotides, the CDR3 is TGTGCCAGCAGCCCGACTCCACAGGCCCAGTTGGGTGGCTACACCTTC. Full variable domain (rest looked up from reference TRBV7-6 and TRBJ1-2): GAGVSQSPRYKVTKRGQDVALRCDPISGHVSLYWYRQALGQGPEFLTYFNYEAQQDKSGLPNDRFSAERPEGSISTLTIQRTEQRDSAMYRCASSPTPQAQLGGYTFGSGTRLTVV.

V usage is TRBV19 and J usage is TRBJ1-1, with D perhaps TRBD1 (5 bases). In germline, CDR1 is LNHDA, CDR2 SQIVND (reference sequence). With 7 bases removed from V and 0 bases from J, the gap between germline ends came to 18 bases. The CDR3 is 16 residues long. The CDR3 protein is CASTPGGWTLNTEAFF. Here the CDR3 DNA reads TGTGCCAGTACCCCGGGGGGGTGGACCCTGAACACTGAAGCTTTCTTT.

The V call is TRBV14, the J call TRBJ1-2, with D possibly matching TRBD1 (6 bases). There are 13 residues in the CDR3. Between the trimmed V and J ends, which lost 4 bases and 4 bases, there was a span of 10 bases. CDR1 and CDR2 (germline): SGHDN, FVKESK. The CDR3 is CASSRGHGYGYTF. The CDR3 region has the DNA TGTGCCAGCAGCCGGGGACACGGCTATGGCTACACCTTC.

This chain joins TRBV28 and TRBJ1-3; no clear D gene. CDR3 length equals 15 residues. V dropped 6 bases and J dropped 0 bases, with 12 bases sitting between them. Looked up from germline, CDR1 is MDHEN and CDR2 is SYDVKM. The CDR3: CASRGAGSSGNTIYF. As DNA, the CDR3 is TGTGCCAGCAGGGGTGCGGGGAGCTCTGGAAACACCATATATTTT.